Following are 24 T cell receptor beta chains from one sample sequenced in a study of post-analysis software for immune sequencing data. No antigens are known for them. Study conclusions and caveats: Included in a set of several TRBV segments more frequent in patients than controls were TRBV5-6, TRBV5-1 and TRBV20-1.

Researchers reported that TCR beta cDNA libraries carried unique molecular identifiers. TCRdb re-derived calls from the PCR reads in MiXCR, one entry per CDR3 protein. Of roughly 800,000 distinct CDR3 sequences listed, approximately 57% are singletons. The source material was blood. All receptors come from a girl aged 5-17 years with multiple sclerosis.

Of note for this clonotype: At one end, the junction sequence differs from germline, possibly due to a read error. V and J are TRBV27 and TRBJ2-2; 9 bases align to TRBD2. The length of the CDR3 is 16 residues. The V gene's germline CDR1 is MNHEY and CDR2 SMNVEV (reference sequence). The CDR3 bases are TGTGCTAGCAGTCCCCTAGCGGGGTTAATGACCGGGGAGCTGTTTTTT. The encoded protein is CASSPLAGLMTGELFF.

This chain links TRBV20-1 with TRBJ2-3; TRBD2 agrees at 7 bases. Germline values: CDR1 DFQATT, CDR2 SNEGSKA (reference sequence). This CDR3 spans 12 amino acids. With V trimmed by 7 bases and J by 5 bases, 6 bases remained unmatched. CDR3 region: CSVAGEVDTQYF. The CDR3 DNA follows: TGCAGTGTGGCGGGAGAAGTAGATACGCAGTATTTT.

The DNA of the CDR3 is TGTGCCAGCAGCTTAGGTCGGGGTGGGGGTTCCGGGCAGTACTTC. This codes for CASSLGRGGGSGQYF. The chain joins TRBV7-8 to TRBJ2-7; D may match TRBD1 or TRBD2 (5 bases each). V gave up 1 base and J gave up 9 bases, with 19 bases separating them. This CDR3 is built from 15 residues. Germline CDR1 reads SGHVS; CDR2 reads FQNEAQ.

V is TRBV20-1 and J is TRBJ2-5; TRBD1 might be the D (6 bases). Trimming cost V 1 base and J 2 bases, with 20 bases left between them. The CDR3 runs 17 residues. CDR1 DFQATT and CDR2 SNEGSKA come from the germline V gene (reference sequence). The CDR3 DNA follows: TGCAGTGCTAGAGGGAACCGAGGGGGAGAGGAGCAAGAGACCCAGTACTTC. This translates into CSARGNRGGEEQETQYF.

V usage is TRBV11-1 and J usage is TRBJ2-1; TRBD1 agrees at 8 bases. V lost 4 bases to trimming and J lost 4 bases; unmatched junction nucleotides: 9. The CDR3 has 16 residues. CDR1 is SGHAT, CDR2 FQDESV, per germline (reference sequence). DNA for the CDR3: TGTGCCAGCAGCTCCGGACAGGGATCTGAGTACAATGAGCAGTTCTTC. Its translation is CASSSGQGSEYNEQFF.

Here the CDR3 DNA reads TGTGCCAGCAGTTACCGGTATGACGGGGTGCAGTTCTTC. Translated: CASSYRYDGVQFF. The chain uses TRBV6-5 and TRBJ2-1; TRBD2 might be the D (5 bases). CDR1 is MNHEY and CDR2 is SVGAGI in the germline V gene. This CDR3 has 13 residues. Trimming removed 2 bases from V and 12 bases from J, with 14 bases in between.

This clonotype came up a few times. DNA for the CDR3: TGTGCCAGCAGTACAGGACTAGCGGGAGTGGGAGATACGCAGTATTTT. This sequence encodes CASSTGLAGVGDTQYF. The chain uses TRBV2 and TRBJ2-3, with 13 bases that match TRBD2. Trimming at V came to 5 bases and at J to 5 bases, leaving 7 bases not matched to a gene. In germline, CDR1 is SNHLY, CDR2 FYNNEI. The CDR3 loop spans 16 amino acids.

This clonotype was counted between two and nine times. V and J are TRBV10-3 and TRBJ2-1; D call uncertain. The germline V gene encodes CDR1 ENHRY and CDR2 SYGVKD. CDR3 size: 16 residues. Trimming removed 0 bases from V and 10 bases from J, with 19 bases in between. The CDR3 loop is CAISESSALPRNEQFF. The CDR3 nucleotides read TGTGCCATCAGTGAGTCTTCGGCTCTCCCTCGGAACGAGCAGTTCTTC.

The rearrangement joins TRBV29-1 to TRBJ2-4, with D perhaps TRBD1 (6 bases). The end of the DNA aligns better with TRBJ2-5, so the J call may be wrong. In germline, CDR1 is SQVTM, CDR2 ANQGSEA. The CDR3 spans 16 residues. The CDR3 DNA reads TGCAGCGTTCAACCTCTACAGGGAAGGGACCAAGAGACCCAGTACTTC. This sequence encodes CSVQPLQGRDQETQYF.

This clonotype was picked up one time. The CDR3 coding sequence is TGTGCTAGTGGTCCTAGGGGGGCCCCATCCTATGGCTACACCTTC. Encoded protein: CASGPRGAPSYGYTF. This chain connects TRBV12-5 to TRBJ1-2; possibly TRBD1 for D (6 bases). V shed 5 bases and J shed 4 bases, with 17 bases lying between them. This CDR3 has 15 residues. Germline V gene data show CDR1 as LGHNT and CDR2 as FRNRAP.

This chain joins TRBV5-1 and TRBJ1-6, with a weak D call TRBD1 (6 bases). The CDR3 is 12 residues long. V was shortened by 6 bases and J by 6 bases, with 7 bases between the two germline ends. Germline V gene sequence: CDR1 SGHRS, CDR2 YFSETQ. The CDR3 DNA sequence: TGCGCCAGCATGGACAGTAATTCACCCCTCCACTTT. As protein: CASMDSNSPLHF. Full variable domain (rest looked up from reference TRBV5-1 and TRBJ1-6): KAGVTQTPRYLIKTRGQQVTLSCSPISGHRSVSWYQQTPGQGLQFLFEYFSETQRNKGNFPGRFSGRQFSNSRSEMNVSTLELGDSALYLCASMDSNSPLHFGNGTRLTVT.

V and J are TRBV5-1 and TRBJ1-1, with D perhaps matching TRBD1 (5 bases). The germline V gene encodes CDR1 SGHRS and CDR2 YFSETQ. This CDR3 is built from 13 residues. V was clipped by 4 bases and J by 1 base, with 8 bases between them. CDR3 loop: CASSRTRNTEAFF. Written as DNA, the CDR3 is TGCGCCAGCAGCAGGACAAGGAACACTGAAGCTTTCTTT.

The V and J genes are TRBV12-3 or TRBV12-4 and TRBJ2-3; 9 nucleotides line up with TRBD2. The CDR3 covers 15 residues. After removal of 3 bases from V and 8 bases from J, the junction contained 9 bases not matched to a gene. The CDR3 sequence is CASSLGGGAYVTQYF. CDR3 coding DNA: TGTGCCAGCAGTTTGGGCGGGGGGGCTTATGTTACGCAGTATTTT.

This clonotype was observed a few times. This rearrangement joins TRBV7-3 to TRBJ2-5; the D gene is possibly TRBD2 (7 bases). The CDR3 consists of 15 residues. In germline, CDR1 is SGHTA, CDR2 FQGTGA. With 5 bases removed from V and 7 bases from J, the gap between germline ends came to 20 bases. CDR3 coding DNA: TGTGCCAGCAGCCCCCAAGCGGGACACGGTGGGACCCAGTACTTC. It yields the protein CASSPQAGHGGTQYF.

The V call is TRBV5-1, the J call TRBJ2-1; TRBD2 aligns across 11 bases. The germline V gene has CDR1 SGHRS and CDR2 YFSETQ. The CDR3 is 17 amino acids. Trimming cost V 0 bases and J 4 bases; bases outside gene matches: 6. The chain's CDR3 is CASSLDPGLAAYNEQFF. CDR3 nucleotide sequence: TGCGCCAGCAGCTTGGATCCGGGACTAGCGGCTTACAATGAGCAGTTCTTC.

The chain uses TRBV12-5 and TRBJ2-1; maybe TRBD2 (5 bases). V was cut by 5 bases and J by 9 bases, with 11 bases left in between. Germline V gene data show CDR1 as LGHNT and CDR2 as FRNRAP. The CDR3 spans 12 residues. This CDR3 reads CASGPLEGEQFF. The CDR3 nucleotides are TGTGCTAGTGGTCCCCTAGAGGGTGAGCAGTTCTTC.

J is TRBJ2-1 and V is TRBV3-1; 10 bases fit TRBD2. This CDR3 region has 14 residues. CDR1 and CDR2 from the germline V gene are LGHDT and YNNKEL (reference sequence). The V and J ends lost 2 bases and 8 bases, in that order; junction bases with no gene match: 3. CDR3 coding DNA: TGTGCCAGCAGCCAACTAGCGGGAGTGTATGAGCAGTTCTTC. The encoded protein is CASSQLAGVYEQFF.

V and J are TRBV20-1 and TRBJ2-1; 8 bases match TRBD2. V was clipped by 3 bases and J by 3 bases; unmatched bases: 7. Germline CDR1 is DFQATT and CDR2 is SNEGSKA (reference sequence). The CDR3 extends over 15 amino acids. The CDR3 reads CSARSLAGHYNEQFF. The CDR3 DNA is TGCAGTGCTAGGAGTTTAGCGGGACACTACAATGAGCAGTTCTTC.

The J gene is TRBJ2-1, the V gene TRBV6-4, with no clear D. V was trimmed by 2 bases and J by 9 bases, leaving 14 bases between them. The CDR3 length is 14 residues. Germline CDR1 and CDR2: MRHNA and SNTAGT. The CDR3 spells CASSDLGTTSEQFF. CDR3 bases: TGTGCCAGCAGTGACCTTGGCACTACGAGTGAGCAGTTCTTC.

For the CDR3, the DNA is TGCGCCAGCAGCTCGGAGGGCCGGGGCGAGCAGTACTTC. Its protein product is CASSSEGRGEQYF. This rearrangement joins TRBV5-1 to TRBJ2-5, with D perhaps TRBD2 (6 bases). The J call may be wrong; the DNA end is better matched by TRBJ2-7. The CDR3 is 13 amino acids. The germline CDR1 and CDR2 sequences are SGHRS and YFSETQ.

This chain joins TRBV5-1 and TRBJ2-1; TRBD2 matches at 13 bases. This CDR3 has 16 amino acids. Unmatched junction bases numbered 4, after V lost 0 bases and J lost 7 bases. Germline CDR1 reads SGHRS; CDR2 reads YFSETQ. The CDR3 DNA reads as TGCGCCAGCAGCTTGGTAGGACTAGCGGGGGAAAATGAGCAGTTCTTC. Its translation is CASSLVGLAGENEQFF.

The chain links TRBV11-2 to TRBJ1-2, with unresolved D. CDR1 is SGHAT, CDR2 FQNNGV, per germline. This CDR3 is 13 amino acids long. V was clipped by 5 bases and J by 1 base, with 8 bases between them. CDR3 DNA: TGTGCCAGCAGCCCGACAAATAACTATGGCTACACCTTC. Translating gives CASSPTNNYGYTF.

V usage is TRBV20-1 and J usage is TRBJ2-7; tentatively, D is TRBD2 (5 bases). Trimming took 6 bases from V and 4 from J, leaving 10 bases between them. This CDR3 contains 11 residues. Per the germline V gene, CDR1 is DFQATT and CDR2 is SNEGSKA (reference sequence). The CDR3 region has the DNA TGCAGTGCCCAAAGCGGTTACGAGCAGTACTTC. This gives the protein CSAQSGYEQYF.

The chain joins TRBV29-1 to TRBJ1-1, with D hard to call. The CDR3 contains 11 residues. V was cut by 7 bases and J by 7 bases, with 13 bases left in between. Germline V lookup: CDR1 SQVTM, CDR2 ANQGSEA. In DNA form, the CDR3 reads TGCAGCGCATCCGGTTGGGATGAAGCTTTCTTT. Protein product: CSASGWDEAFF.